This T cell receptor beta chain was sequenced during a study of blood T cell repertoires in COVID-19. Study-wide background: The samples span acute and convalescent COVID-19 from the United States, Italy and Spain.

Clinical history as reported by participants underpinned cohort assignment. Clones were read by immunoSEQ multiplex PCR, and TCRdb kept only the in-frame ones, dropping some. The table has around 300,000 clones, roughly nine tenths seen once. Trimming took 4 bases from V and 3 from J, leaving 5 bases between them. Germline V gene data show CDR1 as DFQATT and CDR2 as SNEGSKA (reference sequence). CDR3 size: 11 residues. The chain has TRBV20-1 and TRBJ2-3; D call uncertain. Material for sequencing was PBMCs or T cells enriched from blood (not recorded which). The receptor was derived from a woman in her forties who had recovered from COVID-19. This chain's CDR3 is CSATRTDTQYF. The CDR3 coding sequence is TGCAGTGCTACTAGAACAGATACGCAGTATTTT.